These 9 T cell receptor beta chains share one sample of origin, sequenced in a study of blood T cells in healthy people across ages (dated by TCRdb to the mid-2010s). The receptor library was made with 5' RACE. The sequencer listed for this sample is Illumina HiSeq 2500. A second about 6 to 11 cycle PCR used a sample-barcoded 5' primer and a J-beta primer mix. TCRdb trimmed the raw reads at Q25, called clones with MiXCR and kept productive beta chains. Duplicate CDR3 protein sequences are folded into a single record with the most common DNA and genes. The table for this sample lists 800,000 or so distinct CDR3 sequences; about 25% of them were counted only once. More than 3% of the sample is in the top ten clones. This sample was also put to use in a study of T cells of mothers and their children.

Sequences were obtained from blood. The origin of the receptors is a boy aged 5-17 years in good health.

This clonotype was seen only a few times. The chain recombines TRBV2 with TRBJ2-6; D is unclear. Germline CDR1 reads SNHLY; CDR2 reads FYNNEI. CDR3 length: 15 residues. The V end was cut by 7 bases, the J end by 0 bases, with 10 bases between. CDR3 coding DNA: TGTGCCAGCAATAACAAGGACTCTGGGGCCAACGTCCTGACTTTC. It yields the protein CASNNKDSGANVLTF.

V usage is TRBV5-1 and J usage is TRBJ2-1; no definite D call. This CDR3 is 16 amino acids long. Germline assignment: CDR1 SGHRS and CDR2 YFSETQ. V gave up 8 bases and J gave up 0 bases, with 18 bases separating them. This chain's CDR3 is CASRRSQTASYNEQFF. DNA of the CDR3: TGCGCCAGTCGACGAAGTCAGACCGCCTCCTACAATGAGCAGTTCTTC. Complete variable domain (other parts from reference TRBV5-1 and TRBJ2-1): KAGVTQTPRYLIKTRGQQVTLSCSPISGHRSVSWYQQTPGQGLQFLFEYFSETQRNKGNFPGRFSGRQFSNSRSEMNVSTLELGDSALYLCASRRSQTASYNEQFFGPGTRLTVL.

This chain uses TRBV15 with TRBJ2-1; TRBD1 is a possible D gene (6 bases). The DNA end is a closer match to TRBJ2-7, so the J assignment may be wrong. CDR1 LNHNV and CDR2 YYDKDF come from the germline V gene (reference sequence). The CDR3 is 14 amino acids. As DNA, the CDR3 is TGTGCCACCAGCATAGGGGGAAGGGTCTACGAGCAGTACTTC. This translates into CATSIGGRVYEQYF.

The chain has TRBV4-3 and TRBJ1-2; D ambiguous. Germline V gives CDR1 LGHNA, CDR2 YSLEER. CDR3 size: 14 residues. V was pared by 4 bases and J by 5 bases, with 14 bases between. The chain's CDR3 is CASSRDGSSYGYTF. CDR3 coding DNA: TGCGCCAGCAGCCGCGACGGGAGCAGTTATGGCTACACCTTC.

The V gene is TRBV6-1, the J gene TRBJ1-5; D unclear. Trimming cost V 8 bases and J 0 bases, with 11 bases left between them. Germline CDR1 MNHNS, CDR2 SASEGT. The CDR3 spans 14 residues. Here the CDR3 DNA reads TGTGCCAGCGGGATAGCTCGTAGCAATCAGCCCCAGCATTTT. Its translation is CASGIARSNQPQHF.

The genes are TRBV29-1 and TRBJ2-4, with TRBD2 as a possible D gene (6 bases). The germline gives CDR1 SQVTM, CDR2 ANQGSEA. CDR3 length: 17 amino acids. V lost 3 bases, J lost 2 bases, and 20 bases lay in between. As DNA, the CDR3 is TGCAGCGTTGAGGCCAGAGACGGGAGTTGGACCAAAAACATTCAGTACTTC. Its protein product is CSVEARDGSWTKNIQYF.

The chain employs TRBV20-1 and TRBJ2-7; D may be TRBD1 (6 bases). The CDR3 runs to 14 residues. Germline assignment: CDR1 DFQATT and CDR2 SNEGSKA (reference sequence). V lost 5 bases, J lost 5 bases, and 19 bases lay in between. Written as DNA, the CDR3 is TGCAGTGCTCCCCCCGGGGCGAGGGGGAACGAGCAGTACTTC. Translating it yields CSAPPGARGNEQYF.

The chain combines TRBV18 with TRBJ1-1, with 10 bases fitting TRBD1. Trimming removed 3 bases from V and 5 bases from J; junction bases left unmatched: 3. Germline loops: CDR1 KGHSH, CDR2 LQKENI. This CDR3 has 14 residues. DNA for the CDR3: TGTGCCAGCTCACCGGGACAGGGGATAACTGAAGCTTTCTTT. This encodes CASSPGQGITEAFF.

This clonotype was seen more than once but under ten times. V usage is TRBV4-3 and J usage is TRBJ1-2; D perhaps matches TRBD1 (6 bases). The ends were cut back, 0 bases at V and 2 bases at J, with 10 bases in the middle. CDR1 is LGHNA and CDR2 is YSLEER in the germline V gene. There are 15 residues in the CDR3. The CDR3 is CASSQEDRQNYGYTF. DNA for the CDR3: TGCGCCAGCAGCCAAGAAGACAGGCAAAACTATGGCTACACCTTC.